Reported below is one T cell receptor beta chain. These data belong to a study of blood T cell repertoires in COVID-19. Study summary: From T cells, B-cell-depleted T cells, or PBMCs came the material, which was cDNA or gDNA.

CDR3 length: 14 amino acids. Assay: immunoSEQ multiplex PCR; the TCRdb copy retains only in-frame clones and omits some. The sample yields 120,000 to 150,000 clones, roughly 89% seen once. The sequenced sample consisted of PBMCs or T cells enriched from blood (not recorded which). The TCR originated in a woman in her forties or fifties who had been exposed to COVID-19. This chain links TRBV21-1 with TRBJ1-2; TRBD1 reflects the table's D call only, with no check against the DNA. TRBV21-1 is assigned pseudogene status. Here the CDR3 DNA reads TGTGCCAGCAGCCCCCGACACCCCCCAGGAAGCTACACCTTC. Residues: CASSPRHPPGSYTF.